The 28 T cell receptor beta chains below come from one sample, sequenced in a study of beta chain features in type 1 diabetes. TCRB transcripts that were expressed got sequenced, as all of the isolated RNA had been reverse transcribed. Clones were sequenced by immunoSEQ multiplex PCR, and TCRdb holds only the in-frame ones, with some missing. The sample gives 810,000 or so clones, around a sixth of which show up once; 0.02% to 0.025% is in the top ten. Sequenced sample: naive CD4+ T cells from blood. These receptors originate from a woman aged 18 to 35 in good health.

Only a few counts were recorded for this clone. The chain couples TRBV2 to TRBJ2-5; 8 positions agree with TRBD2. The J call could be wrong; TRBJ2-7 is a better fit for the DNA end. Germline CDR1 reads SNHLY; CDR2 reads FYNNEI. This CDR3 has 13 residues. CDR3 sequence: CASLPSGSYEQYF. CDR3 sequence (DNA): TGTGCCAGCTTACCGAGCGGGAGCTACGAGCAGTACTTC.

V gene TRBV11-2 combines with J gene TRBJ2-7, with 7 positions matching TRBD2. CDR1 is SGHAT and CDR2 is FQNNGV in the germline V gene. The CDR3 contains 15 residues. With V trimmed by 1 base and J by 10 bases, 13 bases remained unmatched. The CDR3 bases are TGTGCCAGCAGCTTAGCTAGCGGCCCGGTTAAGGATCAGTACTTC. It yields the protein CASSLASGPVKDQYF.

There are a few counts of this clone. The chain has TRBV6-1 and TRBJ2-1; the D gene is possibly TRBD2 (6 bases). The CDR3 has 15 residues. The V and J ends lost 6 bases and 0 bases respectively, with 12 bases between them. Per germline, CDR1 MNHNS and CDR2 SASEGT. The CDR3 DNA reads TGTGCCAGCAGACCAGCGGGCAGCTCCTACAATGAGCAGTTCTTC. This translates into CASRPAGSSYNEQFF.

The chain uses TRBV27 and TRBJ2-3; 14 bases map to TRBD2. V dropped 5 bases and J dropped 6; count of bases not matched to a gene: 7. Germline V lookup: CDR1 MNHEY, CDR2 SMNVEV (reference sequence). The CDR3 has 16 residues. The CDR3 region is CASSTTSGRASDTQYF. CDR3 DNA: TGTGCCAGCAGTACGACTAGCGGGAGGGCATCCGATACGCAGTATTTT.

V and J are TRBV6-1 and TRBJ2-7; no definite D call. The CDR3 consists of 13 residues. In germline, CDR1 is MNHNS, CDR2 SASEGT. V gave up 3 bases and J gave up 3 bases, with 9 bases separating them. Here the CDR3 DNA reads TGTGCCAGCAGTGAGCTGCCTAACTACGAGCAGTACTTC. Translating gives CASSELPNYEQYF.

The chain links TRBV2 to TRBJ1-6; D ambiguous. The V end was cut by 0 bases, the J end by 9 bases, with 0 bases between. Germline assignment: CDR1 SNHLY and CDR2 FYNNEI. This CDR3 contains 11 residues. The CDR3 region has the DNA TGTGCCAGCAGTGAAGCTTCACCCCTCCACTTT. This encodes CASSEASPLHF.

The chain is built from TRBV27 and TRBJ2-3; 8 bases line up with TRBD1. V shed 3 bases and J 2 bases; nucleotides not matched to a gene: 16. Per germline, CDR1 MNHEY and CDR2 SMNVEV (reference sequence). CDR3 length: 19 residues. CDR3 nucleotides: TGTGCCAGCAGTTTCCTGCGACAGGGGAGTCCTTGGACCACAGATACGCAGTATTTT. It translates to CASSFLRQGSPWTTDTQYF.

The chain couples TRBV13 to TRBJ2-4, with TRBD1 matching over 8 bases. The V and J ends lost 4 bases and 7 bases, in that order; junction bases with no gene match: 9. CDR1 is PRHDT, CDR2 FYEKMQ, per germline (reference sequence). This CDR3 has 15 residues. CDR3 sequence (DNA): TGTGCCAGCAGCTCCCAGACAGGGGCGGGGAACATTCAGTACTTC. Amino acids: CASSSQTGAGNIQYF. Drawing the rest from reference TRBV13 and TRBJ2-4, the complete variable domain is AAGVIQSPRHLIKEKRETATLKCYPIPRHDTVYWYQQGPGQDPQFLISFYEKMQSDKGSIPDRFSAQQFSDYHSELNMSSLELGDSALYFCASSSQTGAGNIQYFGAGTRLSVL.

This clone was seen a handful of times. Other DNA sequences in this specimen translate into the identical CDR3. The chain couples TRBV6-5 to TRBJ1-1; D possibly corresponds to TRBD1 (6 bases). CDR1 and CDR2 (germline): MNHEY, SVGAGI. Trimming stripped 3 bases from V and 1 base from J, with 9 bases between. This CDR3 spans 14 amino acids. DNA of the CDR3: TGTGCCAGCAGTTATCTCAGGGGGAACACTGAAGCTTTCTTT. This codes for CASSYLRGNTEAFF.

CDR3 region: CASSAYGTAAYEQYF. The CDR3 DNA is TGTGCCAGCAGTGCTTACGGGACAGCCGCCTACGAGCAGTACTTC. V gene TRBV6-1 combines with J gene TRBJ2-7; 7 bases are a match to TRBD1. V shed 4 bases, J shed 2 bases, and the junction held 8 bases outside the gene matches. From germline, CDR1 is MNHNS and CDR2 SASEGT. CDR3 length: 15 amino acids.

This rearrangement joins TRBV6-5 to TRBJ2-3; D is tentatively TRBD1 or TRBD2 (5 bases each). This CDR3 contains 16 residues. The germline V gene has CDR1 MNHEY and CDR2 SVGAGI. V lost 1 base and J 0 bases, leaving 11 bases between the germline ends. CDR3 DNA sequence: TGTGCCAGCAGTTACTGGAGGACAACTAGCACAGATACGCAGTATTTT. Protein: CASSYWRTTSTDTQYF.

The chain uses TRBV7-8 and TRBJ2-5; TRBD1 aligns across 7 bases. Losses at the gene ends were 5 bases for V and 3 bases for J; bases not matched to a gene: 9. The CDR3 spans 15 residues. Germline V gene data show CDR1 as SGHVS and CDR2 as FQNEAQ. This chain's CDR3 is CASSINRGLKETQYF. In nucleotides, the CDR3 is TGTGCCAGCAGCATCAACAGGGGTTTAAAAGAGACCCAGTACTTC.

This clone was counted between two and nine times. The chain recombines TRBV7-2 with TRBJ2-7; possible D gene TRBD1, 6 bases. CDR3 length equals 15 residues. Germline V gives CDR1 SGHTA, CDR2 FQGNSA. The V gene lost 4 bases and the J gene lost 2 bases, with 15 bases spanning the gap. DNA for the CDR3: TGTGCCAGCAGCTACGGACAGAAGGTTCCCTACGAGCAGTACTTC. This translates into CASSYGQKVPYEQYF.

Concerning this clone: Other nucleotide sequences from this sample produce the same CDR3. The chain carries TRBV20-1 and TRBJ1-2; tentatively, D is TRBD1 (5 bases). The germline gives CDR1 DFQATT, CDR2 SNEGSKA (reference sequence). The CDR3 runs 11 residues. Trimming pared 3 bases from V and 4 bases from J, leaving 6 bases between. For the CDR3, the DNA is TGCAGTGCTAGGGGGCGCTATGGCTACACCTTC. Protein product: CSARGRYGYTF.

This rearrangement joins TRBV4-3 to TRBJ2-1, with unresolved D. The V end lost 0 bases, the J end lost 3 bases, and 15 bases lay between the germline ends. The CDR3 length is 17 residues. Looked up from germline, CDR1 is LGHNA and CDR2 is YSLEER. The CDR3 sequence: CASSQDLSVSLYNEQFF. CDR3 coding DNA: TGCGCCAGCAGCCAAGATCTTTCGGTTAGCCTCTACAATGAGCAGTTCTTC.

This clone was counted a few times. This chain links TRBV5-1 with TRBJ2-1; D gene uncertain. Trimming removed 0 bases at V and 7 bases at J, with 11 bases between. The germline V gene encodes CDR1 SGHRS and CDR2 YFSETQ. The CDR3 spans 14 residues. The CDR3 reads CASSLARADNEQFF. Written as DNA, the CDR3 is TGCGCCAGCAGCTTGGCCCGGGCTGATAATGAGCAGTTCTTC.

The table lists this clone with a few counts. The sample holds other DNA sequences that translate to the same CDR3. The chain recombines TRBV7-2 with TRBJ2-7, with no clear D. The ends were cut back, 1 base at V and 1 base at J, with 8 bases in the middle. The length of the CDR3 is 14 residues. The germline CDR1 and CDR2 sequences are SGHTA and FQGNSA. CDR3 coding DNA: TGTGCCAGCAGCTTAGGATACAGTTCCTACGAGCAGTACTTC. This sequence encodes CASSLGYSSYEQYF.

The J gene is TRBJ2-2, the V gene TRBV25-1; D call uncertain. V lost 0 bases and J 3 bases, leaving 2 bases between the germline ends. This CDR3 comprises 13 residues. Germline-derived CDR1 and CDR2 are MGHDK and SYGVNS. The CDR3 here is CASSEYYTGELFF. The CDR3 DNA follows: TGTGCCAGCAGTGAATATTACACCGGGGAGCTGTTTTTT.

This clone was seen a few times. Other DNA sequences in the sample encode the same CDR3. This chain uses TRBV10-3 with TRBJ2-3, with D perhaps TRBD1 (6 bases). The ends were cut back, 6 bases at V and 1 base at J, with 8 bases in the middle. CDR3 length: 13 amino acids. CDR1 ENHRY and CDR2 SYGVKD come from the germline V gene. The CDR3 bases are TGTGCCATCAGAGAGGGGGGCACAGATACGCAGTATTTT. This sequence encodes CAIREGGTDTQYF.

V gene TRBV21-1 combines with J gene TRBJ2-7; the listed D gene, TRBD2, was not tested against the DNA. TRBV21-1 is termed a pseudogene. The CDR3 is 16 residues long. The CDR3 bases are TGTGCCAGCAGCCTATCGTCGGGGGGCCGGACCTACGAGCAGTACTTC. Translating gives CASSLSSGGRTYEQYF.

This clone was counted a few times. The chain uses TRBV4-2 and TRBJ2-1, with 8 bases matching TRBD2. The CDR3 has 15 amino acids. CDR1 is LGHNA, CDR2 YNFKEQ, per germline. J lost 6 bases, V lost 1 base, and 5 bases had no gene match. CDR3 sequence (DNA): TGTGCCAGCAGCCAAGTTAAAGCGGGAGCCAATGAGCAGTTCTTC. As protein: CASSQVKAGANEQFF.

This clone has more than one count but fewer than ten. The chain carries TRBV20-1 and TRBJ1-1; D gene ambiguous. The germline CDR1 and CDR2 sequences are DFQATT and SNEGSKA (reference sequence). The V end was cut by 0 bases, the J end by 10 bases, with 6 bases between. This CDR3 contains 10 residues. The CDR3 loop is CSARDFVAFF. Written as DNA, the CDR3 is TGCAGTGCTAGAGATTTCGTAGCTTTCTTT.

This clone has just a few counts. The V and J genes are TRBV7-9 and TRBJ1-2; D possibly corresponds to TRBD1 (5 bases). The ends were cut back, 5 bases at V and 2 bases at J, with 15 bases in the middle. CDR3 length: 15 amino acids. Germline V gene sequence: CDR1 SEHNR, CDR2 FQNEAQ (reference sequence). For the CDR3, the DNA is TGTGCCAGCAGCACCCGGGGCCGGAGCAACTATGGCTACACCTTC. Its protein product is CASSTRGRSNYGYTF.

There are a few counts of this clone. V gene TRBV5-6 combines with J gene TRBJ1-2, with D tentatively TRBD1 (5 bases). Trimming took 5 bases from V and 3 from J, leaving 14 bases between them. The CDR3 runs to 14 residues. The germline V gene encodes CDR1 SGHDT and CDR2 YYEEEE. The CDR3 protein is CASRPVGGYYGYTF. The CDR3 DNA sequence: TGTGCCAGCAGACCCGTCGGGGGGTACTATGGCTACACCTTC.

This rearrangement joins TRBV4-3 to TRBJ2-1; 13 nucleotides match TRBD2. Per the germline V gene, CDR1 is LGHNA and CDR2 is YSLEER. V lost 1 base to trimming and J lost 8 bases; unmatched junction nucleotides: 8. This CDR3 spans 17 amino acids. CDR3 DNA: TGCGCCAGCAGCCAAGGGTTAGCGACTAGCGGGAGGTATGAGCAGTTCTTC. It is translated as CASSQGLATSGRYEQFF.

The chain joins TRBV6-1 to TRBJ1-1, with a tentative D call TRBD1 (5 bases). Germline V lookup: CDR1 MNHNS, CDR2 SASEGT. This CDR3 comprises 14 residues. V was cut by 6 bases and J by 4 bases, with 15 bases left in between. In DNA form, the CDR3 reads TGTGCCAGCAGACGGCAGGGTGGTGCCACTGAAGCTTTCTTT. Its protein is CASRRQGGATEAFF.

This clone was seen more than once but under ten times. The chain couples TRBV2 to TRBJ1-2; 9 bases map to TRBD1. Germline V gene data show CDR1 as SNHLY and CDR2 as FYNNEI. With V trimmed by 1 base and J by 7 bases, 7 bases remained unmatched. The CDR3 runs 15 residues. CDR3 in amino acids: CASSEDRGQVSGYTF. CDR3 coding DNA: TGTGCCAGCAGTGAAGACAGGGGGCAAGTGAGTGGCTACACCTTC.

This clone was picked up one time. The V gene is TRBV6-6, the J gene TRBJ2-2; the D is unclear. The ends were cut back, 4 bases at V and 4 bases at J, with 16 bases in the middle. Germline V gene data show CDR1 as MNHNY and CDR2 as SVGAGI (reference sequence). The length of the CDR3 is 16 residues. CDR3 DNA sequence: TGTGCCAGCAGTTCCGGACCCTACACCCTCACCGGGGAGCTGTTTTTT. This sequence encodes CASSSGPYTLTGELFF.